A single sample gave rise to the 4 T cell receptor beta chains below, sequenced in a study of T cell responses to AZD1222 COVID-19 vaccine. Libraries were prepared by immunoSEQ multiplex PCR; TCRdb keeps only in-frame clonotypes and omits some of them. The sample carries 95,000 to 100,000 clones, roughly nine tenths recorded once. Sequences were derived from peripheral blood, sampled on day 0 of AZD1222 vaccination. The receptor set was obtained from an adult in good health.

The CDR3 nucleotides are TGTGCCAGCAGCTTAAGGGGGACAGTCAATGAGCAGTTCTTC. Its translation: CASSLRGTVNEQFF. This chain joins TRBV11-3 and TRBJ2-1; 7 bases are shared with TRBD1. After removal of 2 bases from V and 6 bases from J, the junction contained 4 bases not matched to a gene. CDR3 length: 14 residues. The germline CDR1 and CDR2 sequences are SGHNT and YENEEA.

This chain connects TRBV28 to TRBJ2-7; 8 bases are shared with TRBD1. Looked up from germline, CDR1 is MDHEN and CDR2 is SYDVKM. This CDR3 is 14 amino acids long. Trimming cost V 5 bases and J 2 bases; bases outside gene matches: 5. CDR3 nucleotide sequence: TGTGCCAGCAGTCCTTGGACAGGGACCTACGAGCAGTACTTC. Its protein is CASSPWTGTYEQYF.

CDR3 nucleotides: TGTGCCTGGAGTAGACAGGGTACCTTCGCGCAGTACTTC. This encodes CAWSRQGTFAQYF. The chain links TRBV30 to TRBJ2-7, with 7 bases fitting TRBD1. Germline lookup yields CDR1 GTSNPN and CDR2 SVGIG (reference sequence). The trim removed 2 bases at V and 9 bases at J, leaving 10 bases unmatched. The CDR3 totals 13 residues.

The V call is TRBV19, the J call TRBJ2-7, with D tentatively TRBD1 or TRBD2 (6 bases each). The V end was cut by 3 bases, the J end by 6 bases, with 15 bases between. Germline V gene lookup returns CDR1 LNHDA and CDR2 SQIVND (reference sequence). The CDR3 is 14 residues long. CDR3 coding DNA: TGTGCCAGTAGTATGGGGGGCTCCTCGGGCGAGCAGTACTTC. Translating it yields CASSMGGSSGEQYF. Based on the CDR3 plus reference TRBV19 and TRBJ2-7, the full variable domain is DGGITQSPKYLFRKEGQNVTLSCEQNLNHDAMYWYRQDPGQGLRLIYYSQIVNDFQKGDIAEGYSVSREKKESFPLTVTSAQKNPTAFYLCASSMGGSSGEQYFGPGTRLTVT.